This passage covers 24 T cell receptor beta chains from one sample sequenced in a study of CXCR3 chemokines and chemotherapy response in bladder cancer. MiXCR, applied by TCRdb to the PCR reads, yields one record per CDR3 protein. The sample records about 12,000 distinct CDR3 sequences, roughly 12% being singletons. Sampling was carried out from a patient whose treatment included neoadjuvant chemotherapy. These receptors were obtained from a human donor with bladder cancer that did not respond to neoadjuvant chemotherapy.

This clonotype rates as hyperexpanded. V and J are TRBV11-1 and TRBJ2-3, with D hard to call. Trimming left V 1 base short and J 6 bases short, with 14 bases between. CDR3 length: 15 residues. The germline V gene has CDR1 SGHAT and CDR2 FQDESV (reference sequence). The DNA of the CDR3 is TGTGCCAGCAGCTTAGTTGGGAATAGCAGGGATACGCAGTATTTT. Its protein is CASSLVGNSRDTQYF.

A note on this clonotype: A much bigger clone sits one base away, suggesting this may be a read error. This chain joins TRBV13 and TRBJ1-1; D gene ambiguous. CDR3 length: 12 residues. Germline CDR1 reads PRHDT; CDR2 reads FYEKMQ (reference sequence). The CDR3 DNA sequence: TGTGTCAGCACCAAAGGGCCAGTTGAAGCTTTCTTT. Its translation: CVSTKGPVEAFF.

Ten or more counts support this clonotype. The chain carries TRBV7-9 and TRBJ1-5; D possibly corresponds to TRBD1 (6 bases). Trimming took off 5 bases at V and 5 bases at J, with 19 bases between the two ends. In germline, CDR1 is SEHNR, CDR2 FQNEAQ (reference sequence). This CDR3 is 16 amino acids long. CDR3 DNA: TGTGCCAGCAGCCCCCTGGCCGGGACACCCTATCAGCCCCAGCATTTT. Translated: CASSPLAGTPYQPQHF.

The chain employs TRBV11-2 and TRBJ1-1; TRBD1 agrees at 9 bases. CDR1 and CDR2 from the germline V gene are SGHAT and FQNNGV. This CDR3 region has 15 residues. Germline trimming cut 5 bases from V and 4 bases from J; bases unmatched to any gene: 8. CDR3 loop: CASSMATGGSTEAFF. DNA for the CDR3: TGTGCCAGCAGCATGGCGACAGGGGGGAGCACTGAAGCTTTCTTT.

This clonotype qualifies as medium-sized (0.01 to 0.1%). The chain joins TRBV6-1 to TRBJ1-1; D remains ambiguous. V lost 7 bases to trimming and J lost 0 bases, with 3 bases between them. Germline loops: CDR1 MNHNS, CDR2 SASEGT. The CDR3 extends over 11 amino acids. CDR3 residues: CASTMNTEAFF. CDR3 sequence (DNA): TGTGCCAGCACAATGAACACTGAAGCTTTCTTT.

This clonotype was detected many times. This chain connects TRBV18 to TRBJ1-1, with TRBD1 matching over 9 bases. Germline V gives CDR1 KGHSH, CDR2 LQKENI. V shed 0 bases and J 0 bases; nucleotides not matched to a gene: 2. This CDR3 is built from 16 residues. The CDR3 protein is CASSPPTGGMNTEAFF. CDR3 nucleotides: TGTGCCAGCTCACCACCGACAGGGGGTATGAACACTGAAGCTTTCTTT.

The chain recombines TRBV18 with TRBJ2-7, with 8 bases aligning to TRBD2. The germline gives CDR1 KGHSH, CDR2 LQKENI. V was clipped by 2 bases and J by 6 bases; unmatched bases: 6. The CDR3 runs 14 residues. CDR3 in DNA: TGTGCCAGCTCACCAATGAGGCTAGCGGGCGAGCAGTACTTC. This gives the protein CASSPMRLAGEQYF.

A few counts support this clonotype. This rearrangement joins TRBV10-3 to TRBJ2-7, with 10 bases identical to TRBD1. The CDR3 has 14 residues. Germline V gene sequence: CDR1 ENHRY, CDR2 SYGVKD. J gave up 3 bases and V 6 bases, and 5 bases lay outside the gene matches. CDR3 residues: CAIRPGQGSYEQYF. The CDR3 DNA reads TGTGCCATCAGGCCGGGACAGGGGAGCTACGAGCAGTACTTC.

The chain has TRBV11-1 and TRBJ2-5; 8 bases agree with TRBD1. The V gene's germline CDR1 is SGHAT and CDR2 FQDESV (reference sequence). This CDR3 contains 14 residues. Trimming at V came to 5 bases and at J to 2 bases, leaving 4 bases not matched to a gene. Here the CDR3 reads CASSTGTGQETQYF. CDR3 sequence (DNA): TGTGCCAGCAGCACCGGGACAGGTCAAGAGACCCAGTACTTC.

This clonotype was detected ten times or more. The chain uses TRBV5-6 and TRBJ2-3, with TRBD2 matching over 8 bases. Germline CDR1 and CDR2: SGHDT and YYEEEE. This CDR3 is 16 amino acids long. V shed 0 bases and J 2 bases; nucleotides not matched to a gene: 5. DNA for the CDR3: TGTGCCAGCAGCTTGGGACTAGCGTATAACACAGATACGCAGTATTTT. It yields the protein CASSLGLAYNTDTQYF.

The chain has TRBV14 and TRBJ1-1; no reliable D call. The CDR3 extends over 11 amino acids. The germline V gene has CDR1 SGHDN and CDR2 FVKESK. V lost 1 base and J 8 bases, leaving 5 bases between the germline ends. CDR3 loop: CASSQAAEAFF. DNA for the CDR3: TGTGCCAGCAGCCAAGCCGCCGAAGCTTTCTTT.

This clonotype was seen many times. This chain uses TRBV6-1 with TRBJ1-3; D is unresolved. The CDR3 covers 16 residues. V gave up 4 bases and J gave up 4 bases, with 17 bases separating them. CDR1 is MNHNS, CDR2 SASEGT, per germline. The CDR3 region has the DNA TGTGCCAGCAGTGTAAGGGCCCAACAACGGGGAAACACCATATATTTT. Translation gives CASSVRAQQRGNTIYF.

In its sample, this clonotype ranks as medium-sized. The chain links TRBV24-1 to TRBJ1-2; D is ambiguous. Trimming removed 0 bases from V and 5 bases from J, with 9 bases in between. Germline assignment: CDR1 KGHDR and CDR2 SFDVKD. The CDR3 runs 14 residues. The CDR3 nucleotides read TGTGCCACCAGTGATTTGCTAAGGGATTATGGCTACACCTTC. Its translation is CATSDLLRDYGYTF.

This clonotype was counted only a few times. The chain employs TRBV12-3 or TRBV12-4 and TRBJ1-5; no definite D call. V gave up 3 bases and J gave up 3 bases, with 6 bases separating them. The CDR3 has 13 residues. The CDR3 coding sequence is TGTGCCAGCAGTTTTGTCCCCAATCAGCCCCAGCATTTT. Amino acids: CASSFVPNQPQHF.

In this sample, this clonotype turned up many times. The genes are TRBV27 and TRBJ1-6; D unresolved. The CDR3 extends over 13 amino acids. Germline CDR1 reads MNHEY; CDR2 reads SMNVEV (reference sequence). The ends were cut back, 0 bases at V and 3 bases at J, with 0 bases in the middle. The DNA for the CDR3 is TGTGCCAGCAGTTTATCCTATAATTCACCCCTCCACTTT. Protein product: CASSLSYNSPLHF.

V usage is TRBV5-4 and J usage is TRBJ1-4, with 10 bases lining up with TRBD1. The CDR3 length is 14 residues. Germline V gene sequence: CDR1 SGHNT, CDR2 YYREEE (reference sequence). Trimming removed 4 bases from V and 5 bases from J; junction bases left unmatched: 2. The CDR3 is CASSVGQGNEKLFF. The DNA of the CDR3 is TGTGCCAGCAGCGTGGGACAGGGGAATGAAAAACTGTTTTTT.

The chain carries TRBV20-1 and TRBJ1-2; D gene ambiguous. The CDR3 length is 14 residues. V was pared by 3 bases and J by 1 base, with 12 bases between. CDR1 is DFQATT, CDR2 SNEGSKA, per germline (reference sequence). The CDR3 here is CSASPSGLNYGYTF. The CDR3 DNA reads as TGCAGTGCTAGTCCGAGCGGCCTTAACTATGGCTACACCTTC.

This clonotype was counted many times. For the CDR3, the DNA is TGTGCCAGCAGCTCCCGACGGGCTAGCGGGAGAGGTGACATTCAGTACTTC. Amino acid sequence: CASSSRRASGRGDIQYF. The chain is built from TRBV11-1 and TRBJ2-4, with 10 nucleotides matching TRBD2. The CDR3 is 17 residues long. After removal of 4 bases from V and 8 bases from J, the junction contained 14 bases not matched to a gene. The germline CDR1 and CDR2 sequences are SGHAT and FQDESV (reference sequence). The full variable domain, its missing parts supplied by reference TRBV11-1 and TRBJ2-4, is EAEVAQSPRYKITEKSQAVAFWCDPISGHATLYWYRQILGQGPELLVQFQDESVVDDSQLPKDRFSAERLKGVDSTLKIQPAELGDSAMYLCASSSRRASGRGDIQYFGAGTRLSVL.

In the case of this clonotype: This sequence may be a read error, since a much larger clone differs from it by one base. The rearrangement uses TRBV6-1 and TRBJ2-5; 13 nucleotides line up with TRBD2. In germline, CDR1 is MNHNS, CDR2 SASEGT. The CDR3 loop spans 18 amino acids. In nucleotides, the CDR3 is TGTGTCAGCCCCCTGGTGACTAGCGGGAGGTTTTTTGAAGAGACCCAGTACTTC. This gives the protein CVSPLVTSGRFFEETQYF.

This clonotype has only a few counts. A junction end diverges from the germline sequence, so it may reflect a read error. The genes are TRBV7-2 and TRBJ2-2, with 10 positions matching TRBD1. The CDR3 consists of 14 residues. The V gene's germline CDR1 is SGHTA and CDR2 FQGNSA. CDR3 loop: CASRPTGGTGGLLF. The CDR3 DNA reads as TGTGCCAGCAGACCGACAGGGGGCACCGGGGGGCTGCTTTTT.

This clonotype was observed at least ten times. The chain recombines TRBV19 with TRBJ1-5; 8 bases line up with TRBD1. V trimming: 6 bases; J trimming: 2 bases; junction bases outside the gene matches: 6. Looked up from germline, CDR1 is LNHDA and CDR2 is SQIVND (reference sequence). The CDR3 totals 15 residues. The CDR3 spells CASRAGQGGNQPQHF. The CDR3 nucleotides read TGTGCCAGTAGGGCAGGACAGGGAGGCAATCAGCCCCAGCATTTT.

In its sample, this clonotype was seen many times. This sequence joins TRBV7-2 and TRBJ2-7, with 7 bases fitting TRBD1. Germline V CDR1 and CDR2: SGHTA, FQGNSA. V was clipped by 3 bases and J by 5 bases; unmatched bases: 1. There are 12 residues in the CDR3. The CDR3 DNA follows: TGTGCCAGCAGCTTTGACAGGGACGAGCAGTACTTC. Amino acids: CASSFDRDEQYF.

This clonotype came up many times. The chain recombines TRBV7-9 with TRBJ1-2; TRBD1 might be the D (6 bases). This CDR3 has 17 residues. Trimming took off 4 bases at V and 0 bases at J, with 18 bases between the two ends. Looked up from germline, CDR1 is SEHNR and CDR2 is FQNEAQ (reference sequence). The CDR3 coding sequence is TGTGCCAGCAGCTCCCCGGAGGGGGGTTATTCTAACTATGGCTACACCTTC. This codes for CASSSPEGGYSNYGYTF.

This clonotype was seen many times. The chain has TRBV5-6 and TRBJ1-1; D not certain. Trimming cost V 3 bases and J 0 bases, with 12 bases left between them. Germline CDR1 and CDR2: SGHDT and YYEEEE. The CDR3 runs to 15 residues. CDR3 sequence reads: CASSWAGLMNTEAFF. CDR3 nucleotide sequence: TGTGCCAGCAGCTGGGCCGGCCTCATGAACACTGAAGCTTTCTTT.